What follows are 16 T cell receptor beta chains derived from one specimen sequenced in a study of cytomegalovirus exposure and HLA in healthy donors. The PCR contained 60 Vbeta and 13 Jbeta primers. TCRdb's table, derived via immunoSEQ multiplex PCR, lists solely in-frame clones and lacks some. The repertoire holds 50,000 to 65,000 clones, with about 75% as singletons. Specimen: PBMCs. The receptors stem from a woman in her thirties or forties in good health and CMV-seropositive.

The chain links TRBV5-1 to TRBJ1-6; perhaps TRBD1 as D (6 bases). The CDR3 length is 15 residues. The V end was cut by 0 bases, the J end by 7 bases, with 11 bases between. In germline, CDR1 is SGHRS, CDR2 YFSETQ. CDR3 in amino acids: CASSLDGQTNSPLHF. The CDR3 coding sequence is TGCGCCAGCAGCTTGGATGGACAGACGAATTCACCCCTCCACTTT.

In this sample, this clone turned up once. V is TRBV7-8 and J is TRBJ2-5; 9 bases match TRBD1. The CDR3 runs 14 residues. Unmatched junction bases numbered 7, after V lost 4 bases and J lost 7 bases. CDR1 is SGHVS and CDR2 is FQNEAQ in the germline V gene. The CDR3 DNA reads as TGTGCCAGCAGCTCCAGGGACAGGGCGGGGACCCAGTACTTC. Residues: CASSSRDRAGTQYF.

The J gene is TRBJ1-2, the V gene TRBV19; 7 bases align to TRBD1. Germline assignment: CDR1 LNHDA and CDR2 SQIVND (reference sequence). The V segment lost 4 bases and the J segment 3 bases; nucleotides outside the gene matches: 5. This CDR3 is built from 14 residues. The CDR3 region has the DNA TGTGCCAGTAGTAGACAGGGTCTCCACTATGGCTACACCTTC. It yields the protein CASSRQGLHYGYTF.

The V and J genes are TRBV15 and TRBJ2-7; a weak D match, TRBD2 (6 bases). The CDR3 has 16 amino acids. Germline values: CDR1 LNHNV, CDR2 YYDKDF (reference sequence). V lost 0 bases to trimming and J lost 0 bases, with 12 bases between them. The CDR3 here is CATSRDGRISSYEQYF. CDR3 bases: TGTGCCACCAGCAGAGACGGGAGAATCAGCTCCTACGAGCAGTACTTC.

CDR3 nucleotides: TGTGCCAGCAGCCAGGAACATAATGAAAAACTGTTTTTT. It encodes CASSQEHNEKLFF. This chain connects TRBV9 to TRBJ1-4; D is undetermined. The CDR3 loop spans 13 amino acids. Germline CDR1 and CDR2: SGDLS and YYNGEE. Trimming removed 4 bases from V and 4 bases from J, with 8 bases in between.

The gene calls are TRBV7-8 and TRBJ2-1; 10 bases align to TRBD2. This CDR3 spans 18 amino acids. V lost 5 bases to trimming and J lost 7 bases; unmatched junction nucleotides: 17. Germline CDR1 is SGHVS and CDR2 is FQNEAQ. The DNA for the CDR3 is TGTGCCAGCAGCCCGCACCTGGTTCCAGCGGGGGGGGAAAATGAGCAGTTCTTC. Translation gives CASSPHLVPAGGENEQFF.

V is TRBV23-1 and J is TRBJ2-7; D might be TRBD1 (5 bases). TRBV23-1 is filed as an ORF, its function uncertain. V was cut by 4 bases and J by 0 bases, with 22 bases left in between. The CDR3 has 18 amino acids. The CDR3 DNA reads as TGCGCCAGCAGTCTGCTCGCTATTAACAGGCTATACTCCTACGAGCAGTACTTC. Translated, it gives CASSLLAINRLYSYEQYF.

The rearrangement uses TRBV5-6 and TRBJ2-2; 7 nucleotides line up with TRBD1. The CDR3 extends over 14 amino acids. V trimming: 2 bases; J trimming: 3 bases; junction bases outside the gene matches: 1. Per the germline V gene, CDR1 is SGHDT and CDR2 is YYEEEE. CDR3 in DNA: TGTGCCAGCAGCTTTACAGGGGACACCGGGGAGCTGTTTTTT. Translation gives CASSFTGDTGELFF.

A word on this clone: Other DNA sequences in the sample encode the same CDR3. This rearrangement joins TRBV10-3 to TRBJ1-2; D is undetermined. CDR1 and CDR2 (germline): ENHRY, SYGVKD. The CDR3 has 13 amino acids. V lost 5 bases to trimming and J lost 8 bases, with 15 bases between them. Here the CDR3 DNA reads TGTGCCATCAGTACCCAGACGGGTTACGGCTACACCTTC. Protein sequence: CAISTQTGYGYTF.

The V call is TRBV30, the J call TRBJ1-5, with TRBD1 matching 7 bases. Germline values: CDR1 GTSNPN, CDR2 SVGIG (reference sequence). The J segment lost 4 bases and the V segment lost 5 bases, leaving 11 bases of the junction unmatched. The CDR3 sequence is 15 residues long. CDR3 nucleotide sequence: TGTGCCTGGGCCAAGGGGGCAGTGGGAAATCAGCCCCAGCATTTT. Amino acids: CAWAKGAVGNQPQHF.

The chain uses TRBV9 and TRBJ1-3; the match to TRBD1 covers 10 bases. Germline loops: CDR1 SGDLS, CDR2 YYNGEE. The trim removed 4 bases at V and 0 bases at J, leaving 19 bases unmatched. This CDR3 has 21 amino acids. Here the CDR3 DNA reads TGTGCCAGCAGCACCCTCCAGCCGGGGACAGGGGAACGCAACTCTGGAAACACCATATATTTT. Protein product: CASSTLQPGTGERNSGNTIYF.

The chain has TRBV9 and TRBJ2-7; tentatively, D is TRBD1 (5 bases). CDR3 size: 13 residues. CDR1 and CDR2 (germline): SGDLS, YYNGEE. V was cut by 4 bases and J by 0 bases, with 8 bases left in between. CDR3 DNA: TGTGCCAGCAGCCCCCAGGGCTCCTACGAGCAGTACTTC. Translated: CASSPQGSYEQYF.

This sequence joins TRBV5-1 and TRBJ2-7; perhaps TRBD1 as D (6 bases). The CDR3 runs to 14 residues. V gave up 5 bases and J gave up 2 bases, with 14 bases separating them. The germline V gene has CDR1 SGHRS and CDR2 YFSETQ. This CDR3 reads CASSQGSSPYEQYF. CDR3 nucleotide sequence: TGCGCCAGCAGTCAGGGGTCCTCTCCCTACGAGCAGTACTTC.

This sequence joins TRBV30 and TRBJ2-3; D gene ambiguous. In germline, CDR1 is GTSNPN, CDR2 SVGIG (reference sequence). This CDR3 comprises 11 residues. Trimming took off 3 bases at V and 3 bases at J, with 4 bases between the two ends. CDR3 bases: TGTGCCTGGAGGAGGACAGATACGCAGTATTTT. Translated, it gives CAWRRTDTQYF.

This clone occurred once. In nucleotides, the CDR3 is TGTGCCAGCAGTTTCGGGACAGACCCCGAAAAACTGTTTTTT. Protein product: CASSFGTDPEKLFF. The chain recombines TRBV27 with TRBJ1-4; 7 nucleotides align to TRBD1. Germline lookup yields CDR1 MNHEY and CDR2 SMNVEV (reference sequence). The CDR3 is 14 residues long. Losses at the gene ends were 3 bases for V and 8 bases for J; bases not matched to a gene: 6.

The chain joins TRBV6-1 to TRBJ2-3; 7 bases align to TRBD1. Losses at the gene ends were 7 bases for V and 1 base for J; bases not matched to a gene: 2. Germline CDR1 reads MNHNS; CDR2 reads SASEGT. CDR3 size: 13 residues. CDR3 bases: TGTGCCAGCAAAGGGACAGGCACAGATACGCAGTATTTT. As protein: CASKGTGTDTQYF.